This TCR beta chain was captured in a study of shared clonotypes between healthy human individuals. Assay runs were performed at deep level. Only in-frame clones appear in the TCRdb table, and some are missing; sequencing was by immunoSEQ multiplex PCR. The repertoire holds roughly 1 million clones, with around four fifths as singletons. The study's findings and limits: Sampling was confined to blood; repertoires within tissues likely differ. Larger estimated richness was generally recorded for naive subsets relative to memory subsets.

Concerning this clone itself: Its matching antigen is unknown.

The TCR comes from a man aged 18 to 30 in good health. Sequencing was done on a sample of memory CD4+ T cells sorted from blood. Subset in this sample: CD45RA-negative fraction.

For the CDR3, the DNA is TGTGCCAGCAGTGCCCGCCCTTTAGCGGGGGGCACAGATACGCAGTATTTT. This encodes CASSARPLAGGTDTQYF. J is TRBJ2-3 and V is TRBV25-1, with TRBD2 matching 9 bases. The ends lost 4 bases at V and 1 base at J; junction bases unmatched: 9. The CDR3 has 17 residues. Germline assignment: CDR1 MGHDK and CDR2 SYGVNS.